This T cell receptor beta chain was obtained from a study of beta chain features in type 1 diabetes. Whole-study findings and limits: Moderate but significant shortening of TCRB CDR3s was recorded in all four CD4+ subsets from Type 1 diabetes patients.

Germline V lookup: CDR1 SNHLY, CDR2 FYNNEI. CDR3 length: 16 residues. V was shortened by 5 bases and J by 5 bases, with 21 bases between the two germline ends. About this clone itself: Its antigen is currently unknown.

Of the isolated RNA, all was reverse transcribed, and so the sequenced material was expressed TCRB transcripts. Sequenced by immunoSEQ multiplex PCR; TCRdb stores in-frame clones only, minus some. The sample includes 300,000 or so clones, 9.3% of them seen just once. V and J are TRBV2 and TRBJ2-5; D uncertain. Sequences were obtained from central memory CD4+ T cells from blood. The receptor's source is a man under 40 with type 1 diabetes. The CDR3 spells CASSLSLRTSKETQYF. The CDR3 DNA follows: TGTGCCAGCAGTTTATCCCTCCGCACGAGCAAGGAGACCCAGTACTTC.